This T cell receptor (beta chain) was observed in a study of persistence of HIV-infected CD4 T cells. Overall study results and limits: TCRbeta richness was lower in CMV- and Gag-responding cells than in anti-CD3/anti-CD28-responding cells.

Only a few counts were recorded for this clone. The antigen is undetermined. The stimulus was lysate of CMV-infected fibroblasts, 10 ug/mL. Sorted nonresponding memory CD4+ T cells were CD40L-negative, CD69-negative, CD45RO-high. Donors were HIV-1-infected adults who began suppressive ART during chronic infection. Per germline, CDR1 MNHNS and CDR2 SASEGT. Trimming shortened V by 1 base and J by 7 bases, and 11 bases separated the two germline ends. The CDR3 contains 14 residues. The immunoSEQ assay was version 4, run in survey mode. Template was genomic DNA at about 9.3 ng/uL, with up to 1 ug used per sample. Assay: immunoSEQ multiplex PCR; the TCRdb copy retains only in-frame clones and omits some. Of 46,000 or so clones in the sample, around 75% were seen once.

The J gene is TRBJ1-5, the V gene TRBV6-1; the D is unclear. The source material was CD4+ T cells sorted from PBMCs after approximately 19-hour stimulation, sampled from a patient who received antiretroviral therapy. This clonotype was sampled from an adult man with HIV who was CMV-seropositive. CDR3 sequence (DNA): TGTGCCAGCAGTGAAGGCCGGGTGGTACAGCCCCAGCATTTT. It translates to CASSEGRVVQPQHF.